These 20 T cell receptor beta chains share one sample of origin, sequenced in a study of shared clonotypes between healthy human individuals. Naivety among CD8 cells was defined by CD45RO negativity and positive CCR7 selection, thereby excluding terminally differentiated effector memory CD45RA+ cells. TCRdb's copy holds only in-frame clones and misses some; the assay was immunoSEQ multiplex PCR. Of about 2 million clones in the sample, roughly 95% are singletons; the top ten hold 0.85% to 1.2%. The sequenced material came from naive CD8+ T cells sorted from blood. The receptors derive from a man between 18 and 29 years old in good health.

This chain links TRBV29-1 with TRBJ2-2; D is undetermined. Per germline, CDR1 SQVTM and CDR2 ANQGSEA. The CDR3 extends over 12 amino acids. V gave up 2 bases and J gave up 6 bases, with 7 bases separating them. DNA of the CDR3: TGCAGCGTTGAACCCGGGTCCGGGGAGCTGTTTTTT. Protein sequence: CSVEPGSGELFF.

The chain employs TRBV4-1 and TRBJ2-1, with 7 bases that match TRBD2. The J segment lost 4 bases and the V segment lost 1 base, leaving 7 bases of the junction unmatched. Germline CDR1 and CDR2: MGHRA and YSYEKL. The CDR3 extends over 16 amino acids. The CDR3 DNA reads as TGCGCCAGCAGCCAAGTAACTCTAGCGGAGTACAATGAGCAGTTCTTC. Amino acid sequence: CASSQVTLAEYNEQFF.

The chain combines TRBV4-3 with TRBJ2-1, with unresolved D. Trimming removed 2 bases at V and 10 bases at J, with 12 bases between. Germline lookup yields CDR1 LGHNA and CDR2 YSLEER. The CDR3 runs 13 residues. The CDR3 DNA sequence: TGCGCCAGCAGCCAACTCGCGGTATCCGAGCAGTTCTTC. As protein: CASSQLAVSEQFF.

The rearrangement joins TRBV13 to TRBJ2-2, with 11 bases that match TRBD2. J lost 4 bases, V lost 0 bases, and 4 bases had no gene match. From germline, CDR1 is PRHDT and CDR2 FYEKMQ (reference sequence). The CDR3 covers 17 residues. CDR3 in DNA: TGTGCCAGCAGCTTAGGGTCCCTAGCGGGAGGCACCGGGGAGCTGTTTTTT. Translation gives CASSLGSLAGGTGELFF.

The chain has TRBV11-2 and TRBJ1-6; the D is unclear. Trimming pared 1 base from V and 7 bases from J, leaving 11 bases between. Germline assignment: CDR1 SGHAT and CDR2 FQNNGV. The CDR3 consists of 15 residues. CDR3 nucleotides: TGTGCCAGCAGCTTAGTGCTGGGGTCGAATTCACCCCTCCACTTT. It is translated as CASSLVLGSNSPLHF.

The CDR3: CASSGLREGPGANVLTF. DNA of the CDR3: TGTGCCAGCAGTGGCTTGCGTGAAGGGCCTGGGGCCAACGTCCTGACTTTC. The chain has TRBV28 and TRBJ2-6; D unclear. The CDR3 is made up of 17 amino acids. V gave up 5 bases and J gave up 2 bases, with 16 bases separating them. Looked up from germline, CDR1 is MDHEN and CDR2 is SYDVKM.

This chain joins TRBV4-3 and TRBJ2-1; D may match TRBD1 or TRBD2 (5 bases each). The CDR3 sequence is 14 residues long. Germline CDR1 LGHNA, CDR2 YSLEER. V dropped 4 bases and J dropped 7 bases, with 14 bases sitting between them. This CDR3 is CASSLGARENEQFF. The CDR3 region has the DNA TGCGCCAGCAGCCTCGGGGCCCGGGAAAATGAGCAGTTCTTC.

The chain links TRBV13 to TRBJ1-2; possibly TRBD1 for D (6 bases). Germline CDR1 reads PRHDT; CDR2 reads FYEKMQ (reference sequence). This CDR3 has 16 residues. Trimming pared 2 bases from V and 2 bases from J, leaving 15 bases between. CDR3 sequence (DNA): TGTGCCAGCAGCTTAAGGGGGGCAGGGCCGAACTATGGCTACACCTTC. Amino acids: CASSLRGAGPNYGYTF.

V gene TRBV6-5 combines with J gene TRBJ1-4, with D possibly TRBD1 on 6 matching bases. V lost 2 bases, J lost 6 bases, and 10 bases lay in between. This CDR3 has 14 residues. Germline CDR1 MNHEY, CDR2 SVGAGI. The CDR3 spells CASSYDRTYEKLFF. As DNA, the CDR3 is TGTGCCAGCAGTTACGACAGGACTTATGAAAAACTGTTTTTT.

The V and J genes are TRBV29-1 and TRBJ2-1; 10 bases align to TRBD2. This CDR3 is built from 17 residues. CDR1 is SQVTM, CDR2 ANQGSEA, per germline. The V gene end was trimmed by 0 bases and the J gene end by 8 bases; junction bases not matched to a gene: 13. The CDR3 nucleotides are TGCAGCGTTGAAGATTCTAAGCGGGGGGGACACTCCGATGAGCAGTTCTTC. It yields the protein CSVEDSKRGGHSDEQFF.

V usage is TRBV30 and J usage is TRBJ2-7; 7 bases fit TRBD2. The CDR3 length is 15 residues. Trimming removed 2 bases from V and 2 bases from J; junction bases left unmatched: 9. CDR1 is GTSNPN, CDR2 SVGIG, per germline (reference sequence). CDR3 sequence (DNA): TGTGCCTGGAGTAATGAGCGGGACGGACCCTACGAGCAGTACTTC. The encoded protein is CAWSNERDGPYEQYF.

The V call is TRBV4-3, the J call TRBJ2-7; no clear D. The V end lost 1 base, the J end lost 4 bases, and 11 bases lay between the germline ends. The CDR3 consists of 14 residues. The V gene's germline CDR1 is LGHNA and CDR2 YSLEER. The DNA for the CDR3 is TGCGCCAGCAGCCAAGGCGAAGGGCGATACGAGCAGTACTTC. This codes for CASSQGEGRYEQYF.

The chain joins TRBV4-1 to TRBJ2-1; 8 bases line up with TRBD2. From germline, CDR1 is MGHRA and CDR2 YSYEKL. The CDR3 length is 15 residues. Unmatched junction bases numbered 8, after V lost 4 bases and J lost 6 bases. The DNA of the CDR3 is TGCGCCAGCAGCCCGTTAGCGGGAAGGGTCAATGAGCAGTTCTTC. Translation gives CASSPLAGRVNEQFF.

This clone has a single count. The rearrangement uses TRBV6-6 and TRBJ2-7, with 9 nucleotides matching TRBD1. The CDR3 runs 14 residues. V shed 5 bases and J 2 bases; nucleotides not matched to a gene: 4. CDR1 is MNHNY and CDR2 is SVGAGI in the germline V gene (reference sequence). The CDR3 spells CASSLGQGPYEQYF. The CDR3 nucleotides are TGTGCCAGCAGTCTAGGACAGGGGCCCTACGAGCAGTACTTC.

The rearrangement uses TRBV27 and TRBJ1-3; perhaps TRBD1 as D (5 bases). Trimming cost V 7 bases and J 2 bases, with 9 bases left between them. Germline values: CDR1 MNHEY, CDR2 SMNVEV (reference sequence). This CDR3 region has 13 residues. This chain's CDR3 is CASTPGPGNTIYF. The CDR3 coding sequence is TGTGCCAGCACCCCGGGACCTGGAAACACCATATATTTT.

The chain links TRBV5-6 to TRBJ2-5; weak D call: TRBD2 (6 bases). CDR1 and CDR2 from the germline V gene are SGHDT and YYEEEE. V was shortened by 1 base and J by 4 bases, with 8 bases between the two germline ends. The CDR3 extends over 13 amino acids. The CDR3 DNA reads TGTGCCAGCAGCTTGATGGGGGGAGAGACCCAGTACTTC. It is translated as CASSLMGGETQYF.

The table lists this clone with a count of one. The chain combines TRBV7-9 with TRBJ2-1; D gene uncertain. This CDR3 is built from 15 residues. Germline V gene lookup returns CDR1 SEHNR and CDR2 FQNEAQ (reference sequence). V dropped 6 bases and J dropped 8 bases, with 20 bases sitting between them. The CDR3 here is CASSLGNLEYDEQFF. CDR3 DNA sequence: TGTGCCAGCAGTTTGGGCAATTTGGAATACGATGAGCAGTTCTTC.

The chain links TRBV30 to TRBJ2-6; no clear D gene. Germline lookup yields CDR1 GTSNPN and CDR2 SVGIG (reference sequence). This CDR3 is built from 17 residues. Trimming removed 0 bases from V and 0 bases from J, with 12 bases in between. This CDR3 reads CAWSVDGVGSGANVLTF. CDR3 nucleotides: TGTGCCTGGAGTGTAGATGGGGTGGGCTCTGGGGCCAACGTCCTGACTTTC.

V is TRBV11-2 and J is TRBJ2-7, with TRBD1 matching over 7 bases. The CDR3 consists of 15 residues. The germline CDR1 and CDR2 sequences are SGHAT and FQNNGV. The V segment lost 1 base and the J segment 0 bases; nucleotides outside the gene matches: 3. CDR3 sequence: CASSLGWDSSYEQYF. The CDR3, as DNA: TGTGCCAGCAGCTTAGGGTGGGACAGCTCCTACGAGCAGTACTTC.

The gene calls are TRBV6-6 and TRBJ1-5; D is unresolved. The CDR3 loop spans 14 amino acids. In germline, CDR1 is MNHNY, CDR2 SVGAGI (reference sequence). The V gene lost 0 bases and the J gene lost 9 bases, with 12 bases spanning the gap. The CDR3 spells CASSYSESMGPQHF. The CDR3 DNA sequence: TGTGCCAGCAGTTACTCGGAATCGATGGGGCCCCAGCATTTT.